This T cell receptor beta chain was retrieved from a study of beta chain features in type 1 diabetes. Points from the study as a whole: Junctions at VDJ sites from type 1 diabetes patients had fewer insertions and more deletions.

Comments on this clone: What it recognizes is unknown.

cDNA synthesis used the whole RNA isolate, giving expressed TCRB sequences. Generated by immunoSEQ multiplex PCR, the TCRdb table keeps only in-frame clones and is missing some. The sample has about 160,000 clones, about 8.1% seen once. V trimming: 8 bases; J trimming: 7 bases; junction bases outside the gene matches: 10. Germline V lookup: CDR1 LNHDA, CDR2 SQIVND (reference sequence). The CDR3 covers 16 residues. The chain is built from TRBV19 and TRBJ2-1, with TRBD2 identical over 14 bases. The sequence derives from a man aged 18-30 years in good health. The sequenced material came from central memory CD4+ T cells from blood. The CDR3 sequence is CASGPLGTSGRNEQFF. The CDR3 bases are TGTGCCAGTGGCCCCTTGGGGACTAGCGGGAGAAATGAGCAGTTCTTC.